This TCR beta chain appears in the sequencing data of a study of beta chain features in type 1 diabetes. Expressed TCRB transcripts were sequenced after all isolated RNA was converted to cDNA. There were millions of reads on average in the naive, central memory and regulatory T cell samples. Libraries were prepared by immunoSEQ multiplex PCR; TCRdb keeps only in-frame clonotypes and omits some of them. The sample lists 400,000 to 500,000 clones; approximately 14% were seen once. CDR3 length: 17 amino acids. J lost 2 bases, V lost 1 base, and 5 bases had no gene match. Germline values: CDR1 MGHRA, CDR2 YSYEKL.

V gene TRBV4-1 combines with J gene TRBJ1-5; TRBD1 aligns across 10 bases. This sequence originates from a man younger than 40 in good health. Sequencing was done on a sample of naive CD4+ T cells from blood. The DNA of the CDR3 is TGCGCCAGCAGCCAAGGACAGGGGGCTGGAGGCAATCAGCCCCAGCATTTT. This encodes CASSQGQGAGGNQPQHF.